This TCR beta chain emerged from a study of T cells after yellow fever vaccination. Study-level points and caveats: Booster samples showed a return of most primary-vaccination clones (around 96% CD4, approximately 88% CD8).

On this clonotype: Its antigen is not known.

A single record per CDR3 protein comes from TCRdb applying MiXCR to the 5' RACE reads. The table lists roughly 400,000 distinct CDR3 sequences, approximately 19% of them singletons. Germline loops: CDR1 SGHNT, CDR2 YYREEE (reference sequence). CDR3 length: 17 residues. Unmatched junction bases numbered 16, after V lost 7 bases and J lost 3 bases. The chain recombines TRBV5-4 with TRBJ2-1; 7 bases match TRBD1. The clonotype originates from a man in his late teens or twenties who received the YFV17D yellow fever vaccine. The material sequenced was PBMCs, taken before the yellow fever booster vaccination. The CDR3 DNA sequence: TGTGCCAGCCACAGGGACAGCATATCCCTCAGCTACAATGAGCAGTTCTTC. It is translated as CASHRDSISLSYNEQFF.